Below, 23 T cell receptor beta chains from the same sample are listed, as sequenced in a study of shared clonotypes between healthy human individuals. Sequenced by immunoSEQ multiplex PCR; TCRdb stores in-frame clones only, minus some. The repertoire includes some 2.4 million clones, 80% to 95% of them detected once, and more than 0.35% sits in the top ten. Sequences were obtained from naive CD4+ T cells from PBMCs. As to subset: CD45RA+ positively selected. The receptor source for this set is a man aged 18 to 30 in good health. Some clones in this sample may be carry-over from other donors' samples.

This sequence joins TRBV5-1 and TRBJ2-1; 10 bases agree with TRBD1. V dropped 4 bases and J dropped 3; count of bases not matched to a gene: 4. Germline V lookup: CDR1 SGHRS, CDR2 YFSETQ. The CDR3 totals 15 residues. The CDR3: CASSKGQGVYNEQFF. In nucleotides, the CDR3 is TGCGCCAGCAGCAAAGGACAGGGGGTCTACAATGAGCAGTTCTTC.

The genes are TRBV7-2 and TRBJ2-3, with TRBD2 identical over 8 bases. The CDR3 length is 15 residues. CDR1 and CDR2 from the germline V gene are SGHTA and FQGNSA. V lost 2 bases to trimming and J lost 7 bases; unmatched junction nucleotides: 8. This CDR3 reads CASSLSSGPPNTQYF. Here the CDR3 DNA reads TGTGCCAGCAGCTTATCTAGCGGGCCACCAAATACGCAGTATTTT.

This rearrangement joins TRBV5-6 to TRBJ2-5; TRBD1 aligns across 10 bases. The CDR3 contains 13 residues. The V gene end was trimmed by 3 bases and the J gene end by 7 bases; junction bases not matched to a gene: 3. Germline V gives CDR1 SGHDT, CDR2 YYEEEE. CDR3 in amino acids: CASSSGQGWTQYF. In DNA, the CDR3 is TGTGCCAGCAGCTCGGGACAGGGGTGGACCCAGTACTTC.

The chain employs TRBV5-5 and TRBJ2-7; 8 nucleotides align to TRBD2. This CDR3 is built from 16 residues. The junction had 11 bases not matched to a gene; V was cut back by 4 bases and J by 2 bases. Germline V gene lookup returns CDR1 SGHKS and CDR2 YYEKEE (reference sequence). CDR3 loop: CASSGILQREPYEQYF. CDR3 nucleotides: TGTGCCAGCAGCGGAATACTCCAGCGGGAGCCCTACGAGCAGTACTTC.

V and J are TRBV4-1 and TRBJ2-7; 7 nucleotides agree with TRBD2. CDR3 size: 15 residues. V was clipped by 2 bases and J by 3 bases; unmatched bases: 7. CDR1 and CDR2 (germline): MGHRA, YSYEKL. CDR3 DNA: TGCGCCAGCAGCCAACTAGCGGTCCCATTCTACGAGCAGTACTTC. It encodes CASSQLAVPFYEQYF.

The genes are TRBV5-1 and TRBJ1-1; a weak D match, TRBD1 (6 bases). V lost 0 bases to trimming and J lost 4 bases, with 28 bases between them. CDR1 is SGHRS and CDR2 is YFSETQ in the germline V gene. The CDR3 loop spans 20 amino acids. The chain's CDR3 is CASSLGRIRTGARGGTEAFF. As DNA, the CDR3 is TGCGCCAGCAGCTTGGGGCGGATTAGAACCGGGGCTAGAGGGGGCACTGAAGCTTTCTTT.

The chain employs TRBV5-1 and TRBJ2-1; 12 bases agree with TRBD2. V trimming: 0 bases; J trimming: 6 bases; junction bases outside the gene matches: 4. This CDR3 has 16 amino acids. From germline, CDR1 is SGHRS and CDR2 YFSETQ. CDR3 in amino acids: CASSLELAGGTNEQFF. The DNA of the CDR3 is TGCGCCAGCAGCTTGGAACTAGCGGGAGGCACCAATGAGCAGTTCTTC.

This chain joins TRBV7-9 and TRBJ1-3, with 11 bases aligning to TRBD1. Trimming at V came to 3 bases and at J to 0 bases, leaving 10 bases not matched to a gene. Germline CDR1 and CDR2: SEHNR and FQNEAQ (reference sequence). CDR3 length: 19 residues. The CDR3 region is CASSFRDRGAIYSGNTIYF. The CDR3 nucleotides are TGTGCCAGCAGCTTCCGGGACAGGGGGGCAATTTACTCTGGAAACACCATATATTTT.

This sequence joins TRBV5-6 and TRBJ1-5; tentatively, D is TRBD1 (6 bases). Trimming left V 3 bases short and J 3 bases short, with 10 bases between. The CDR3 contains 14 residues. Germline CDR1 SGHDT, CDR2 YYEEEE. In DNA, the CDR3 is TGTGCCAGCAGCTGGCAGGGGACCAATCAGCCCCAGCATTTT. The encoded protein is CASSWQGTNQPQHF.

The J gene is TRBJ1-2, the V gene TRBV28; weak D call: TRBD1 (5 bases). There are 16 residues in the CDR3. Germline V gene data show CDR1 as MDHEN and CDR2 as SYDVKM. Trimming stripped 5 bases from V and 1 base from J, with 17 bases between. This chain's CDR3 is CASSPWTGGNNYGYTF. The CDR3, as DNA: TGTGCCAGCAGTCCCTGGACCGGGGGGAATAACTATGGCTACACCTTC.

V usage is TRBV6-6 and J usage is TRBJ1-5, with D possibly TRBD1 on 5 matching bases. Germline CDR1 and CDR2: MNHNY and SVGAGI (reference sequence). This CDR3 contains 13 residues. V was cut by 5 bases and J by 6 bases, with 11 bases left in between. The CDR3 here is CASSGAGLQPQHF. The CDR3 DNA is TGTGCCAGCAGTGGGGCAGGGCTTCAGCCCCAGCATTTT.

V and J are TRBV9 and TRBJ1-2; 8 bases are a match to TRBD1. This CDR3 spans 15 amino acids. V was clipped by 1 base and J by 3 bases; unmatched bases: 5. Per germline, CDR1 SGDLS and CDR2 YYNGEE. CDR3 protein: CASSVQDRADYGYTF. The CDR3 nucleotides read TGTGCCAGCAGCGTACAGGACAGGGCTGACTATGGCTACACCTTC.

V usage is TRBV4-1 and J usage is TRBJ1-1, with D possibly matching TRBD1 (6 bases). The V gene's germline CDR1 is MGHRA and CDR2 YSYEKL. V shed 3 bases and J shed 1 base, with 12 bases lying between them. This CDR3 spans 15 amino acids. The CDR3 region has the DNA TGCGCCAGCAGCCAGCTCGGACAGCCGAACACTGAAGCTTTCTTT. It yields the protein CASSQLGQPNTEAFF.

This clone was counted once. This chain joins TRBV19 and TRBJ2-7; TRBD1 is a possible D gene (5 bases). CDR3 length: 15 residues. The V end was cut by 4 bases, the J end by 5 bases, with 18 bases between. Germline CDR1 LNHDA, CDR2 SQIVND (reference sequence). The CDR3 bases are TGTGCCAGTAGTAGGCAGCCCGGCAGGGTACACGAGCAGTACTTC. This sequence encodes CASSRQPGRVHEQYF.

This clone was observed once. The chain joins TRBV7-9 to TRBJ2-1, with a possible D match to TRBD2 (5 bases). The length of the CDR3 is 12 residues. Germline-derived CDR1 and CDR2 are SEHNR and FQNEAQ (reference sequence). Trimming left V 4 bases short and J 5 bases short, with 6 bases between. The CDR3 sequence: CASSWRDNEQFF. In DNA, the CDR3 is TGTGCCAGCAGCTGGCGGGACAATGAGCAGTTCTTC. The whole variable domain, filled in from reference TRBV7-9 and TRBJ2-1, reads DTGVSQNPRHKITKRGQNVTFRCDPISEHNRLYWYRQTLGQGPEFLTYFQNEAQLEKSRLLSDRFSAERPKGSFSTLEIQRTEQGDSAMYLCASSWRDNEQFFGPGTRLTVL.

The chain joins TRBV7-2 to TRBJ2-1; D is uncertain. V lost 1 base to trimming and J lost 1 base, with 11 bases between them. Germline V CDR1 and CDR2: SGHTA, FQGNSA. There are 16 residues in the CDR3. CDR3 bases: TGTGCCAGCAGCTTAGTCCTAGGGCCGTCCTACAATGAGCAGTTCTTC. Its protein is CASSLVLGPSYNEQFF.

For the CDR3, the DNA is TGTGCCAGCAGTCACTGGGACAGAGGCTACGAGCAGTACTTC. Protein: CASSHWDRGYEQYF. The V and J genes are TRBV28 and TRBJ2-7; 7 nucleotides line up with TRBD1. V was pared by 5 bases and J by 3 bases, with 7 bases of the junction left unmatched. CDR1 MDHEN and CDR2 SYDVKM come from the germline V gene. This CDR3 region has 14 residues.

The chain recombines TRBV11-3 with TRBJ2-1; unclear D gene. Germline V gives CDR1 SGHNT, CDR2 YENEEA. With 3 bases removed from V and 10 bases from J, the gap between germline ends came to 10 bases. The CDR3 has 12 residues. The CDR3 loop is CASSLTPLEQFF. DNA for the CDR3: TGTGCCAGCAGCTTGACCCCCCTCGAGCAGTTCTTC.

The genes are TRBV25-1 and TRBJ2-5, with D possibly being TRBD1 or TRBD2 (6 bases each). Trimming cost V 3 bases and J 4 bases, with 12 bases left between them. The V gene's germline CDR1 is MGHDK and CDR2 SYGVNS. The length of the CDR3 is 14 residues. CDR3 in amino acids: CASSDSGGPETQYF. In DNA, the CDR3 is TGTGCCAGCAGTGATAGTGGGGGGCCAGAGACCCAGTACTTC.

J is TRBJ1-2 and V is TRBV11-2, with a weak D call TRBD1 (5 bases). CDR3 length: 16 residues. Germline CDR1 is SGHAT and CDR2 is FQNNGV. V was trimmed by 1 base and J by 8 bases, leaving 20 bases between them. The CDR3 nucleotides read TGTGCCAGCAGCTTAGTACGGGACGGTGGTATGGTCGGCTACACCTTC. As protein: CASSLVRDGGMVGYTF. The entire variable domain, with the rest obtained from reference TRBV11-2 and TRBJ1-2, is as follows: EAGVAQSPRYKIIEKRQSVAFWCNPISGHATLYWYQQILGQGPKLLIQFQNNGVVDDSQLPKDRFSAERLKGVDSTLKIQPAKLEDSAVYLCASSLVRDGGMVGYTFGSGTRLTVV.

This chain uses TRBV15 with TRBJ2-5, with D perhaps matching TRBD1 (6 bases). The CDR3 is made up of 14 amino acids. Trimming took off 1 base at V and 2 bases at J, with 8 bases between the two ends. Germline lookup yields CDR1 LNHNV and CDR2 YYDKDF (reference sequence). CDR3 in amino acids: CATSRAQGQETQYF. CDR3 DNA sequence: TGTGCCACCAGCAGAGCGCAGGGGCAAGAGACCCAGTACTTC.

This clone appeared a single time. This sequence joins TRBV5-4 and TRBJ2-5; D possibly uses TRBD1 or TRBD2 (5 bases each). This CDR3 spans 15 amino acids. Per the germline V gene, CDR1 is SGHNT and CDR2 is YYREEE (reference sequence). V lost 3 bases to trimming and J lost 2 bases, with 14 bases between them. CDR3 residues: CASSSREDSQETQYF. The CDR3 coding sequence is TGTGCCAGCAGCTCGAGGGAAGACAGTCAAGAGACCCAGTACTTC.

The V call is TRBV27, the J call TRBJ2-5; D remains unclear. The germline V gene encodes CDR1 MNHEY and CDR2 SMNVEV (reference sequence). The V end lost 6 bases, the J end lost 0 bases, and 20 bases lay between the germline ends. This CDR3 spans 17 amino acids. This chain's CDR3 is CASSPRFRVADQETQYF. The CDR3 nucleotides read TGTGCCAGCAGCCCGAGGTTTAGGGTCGCGGACCAAGAGACCCAGTACTTC.